This entry lists 20 T cell receptor beta chains sequenced from one sample in a study of technical replicates of blood from a handful of donors. Using immunoSEQ multiplex PCR, the repertoire was profiled, and TCRdb retains in-frame clones only, with some absent. The sample includes some 70,000 clones, about 89% of them seen just once. Sample: PBMCs. The receptors were sampled from a human donor in good health. Some clones in this sample may be carry-over from other donors' samples.

The rearrangement links TRBV5-1 to TRBJ2-5; 9 positions match TRBD2. Germline trimming cut 4 bases from V and 5 bases from J; bases unmatched to any gene: 3. The CDR3 runs to 13 residues. The germline gives CDR1 SGHRS, CDR2 YFSETQ. The DNA for the CDR3 is TGCGCCAGCAGCGAAGGACTAGCGGAGACCCAGTACTTC. Translated: CASSEGLAETQYF.

The genes are TRBV6-6 and TRBJ1-2; TRBD1 is a possible D gene (6 bases). CDR1 and CDR2 from the germline V gene are MNHNY and SVGAGI (reference sequence). V lost 5 bases and J lost 7, with 11 bases in between. This CDR3 contains 12 residues. CDR3 nucleotides: TGTGCCAGCAGTGATCAGGGGTCTGGCTACACCTTC. As protein: CASSDQGSGYTF.

The gene calls are TRBV19 and TRBJ1-2; 7 positions match TRBD1. The ends lost 10 bases at V and 4 bases at J; junction bases unmatched: 6. Germline loops: CDR1 LNHDA, CDR2 SQIVND (reference sequence). The CDR3 runs 12 residues. In DNA form, the CDR3 reads TGTGCCACCTACAGGGGCGTCTATGGCTACACCTTC. This encodes CATYRGVYGYTF.

The rearrangement joins TRBV7-3 to TRBJ2-1; TRBD2 aligns across 9 bases. Germline V gives CDR1 SGHTA, CDR2 FQGTGA. CDR3 length equals 14 residues. V lost 3 bases, J lost 3 bases, and 0 bases stayed unmatched. CDR3 loop: CASSFSGSYNEQFF. In DNA, the CDR3 is TGTGCCAGCAGCTTTAGCGGGAGCTACAATGAGCAGTTCTTC.

The chain employs TRBV7-8 and TRBJ2-3; D is unresolved. Trimming removed 4 bases from V and 0 bases from J, with 11 bases in between. Germline V gene lookup returns CDR1 SGHVS and CDR2 FQNEAQ. There are 15 residues in the CDR3. In DNA, the CDR3 is TGTGCCAGCAGCTCCCAGGAACCTAGCACAGATACGCAGTATTTT. Translated: CASSSQEPSTDTQYF. The variable domain in full, with the rest retrieved from reference TRBV7-8 and TRBJ2-3, is GAGVSQSPRYKVAKRGQDVALRCDPISGHVSLFWYQQALGQGPEFLTYFQNEAQLDKSGLPSDRFFAERPEGSVSTLKIQRTQQEDSAVYLCASSSQEPSTDTQYFGPGTRLTVL.

The rearrangement joins TRBV5-6 to TRBJ2-1, with a possible D match to TRBD2 (5 bases). Germline values: CDR1 SGHDT, CDR2 YYEEEE. This CDR3 spans 14 amino acids. V was shortened by 5 bases and J by 6 bases, with 15 bases between the two germline ends. CDR3 protein: CASSILAFSNEQFF. As DNA, the CDR3 is TGTGCCAGCAGTATCCTAGCTTTTTCCAATGAGCAGTTCTTC.

The V and J genes are TRBV19 and TRBJ2-5, with 7 bases matching TRBD1. CDR1 and CDR2 from the germline V gene are LNHDA and SQIVND (reference sequence). Trimming at V came to 7 bases and at J to 0 bases, leaving 11 bases not matched to a gene. The CDR3 has 16 residues. In DNA, the CDR3 is TGTGCCAGTAAGATTTGGACAGGAGTGTACCAAGAGACCCAGTACTTC. Protein sequence: CASKIWTGVYQETQYF.

The chain uses TRBV7-8 and TRBJ2-2; TRBD2 agrees at 14 bases. Germline CDR1 and CDR2: SGHVS and FQNEAQ. The CDR3 contains 16 residues. V trimming: 7 bases; J trimming: 13 bases; junction bases outside the gene matches: 14. The CDR3 DNA reads as TGTGCCAGCACCCTTCAAACCGGTGGACTAGCGGGAGGGCTGTTTTTT. It translates to CASTLQTGGLAGGLFF. Full variable domain (missing parts from reference TRBV7-8 and TRBJ2-2): GAGVSQSPRYKVAKRGQDVALRCDPISGHVSLFWYQQALGQGPEFLTYFQNEAQLDKSGLPSDRFFAERPEGSVSTLKIQRTQQEDSAVYLCASTLQTGGLAGGLFFGEGSRLTVL.

The sample holds a few counts of this clone. This chain uses TRBV4-1 with TRBJ2-7; unclear D gene. V lost 4 bases, J lost 1 base, and 8 bases lay in between. CDR3 size: 13 residues. Per germline, CDR1 MGHRA and CDR2 YSYEKL. CDR3: CASSPSGSYEQYF. CDR3 bases: TGCGCCAGCAGCCCCTCAGGTTCCTACGAGCAGTACTTC.

This clone appeared a few times. This rearrangement joins TRBV4-1 to TRBJ1-1; 9 positions match TRBD1. This CDR3 is built from 15 residues. CDR1 and CDR2 from the germline V gene are MGHRA and YSYEKL. With V trimmed by 3 bases and J by 5 bases, 7 bases remained unmatched. In DNA form, the CDR3 reads TGCGCCAGCAGCCAGGGACAGGGATTCAAAACTGAAGCTTTCTTT. Translation: CASSQGQGFKTEAFF.

The V gene is TRBV19, the J gene TRBJ1-2; D may be TRBD1 (6 bases). The CDR3 is 14 residues long. Germline assignment: CDR1 LNHDA and CDR2 SQIVND (reference sequence). V lost 5 bases to trimming and J lost 5 bases, with 15 bases between them. Written as DNA, the CDR3 is TGTGCCAGTAGTCTCGGACAGCTCTTATATGGCTACACCTTC. Amino acid sequence: CASSLGQLLYGYTF.

This clone was recorded a few times. J is TRBJ2-7 and V is TRBV5-1; 8 positions agree with TRBD2. With V trimmed by 4 bases and J by 2 bases, 8 bases remained unmatched. The CDR3 is made up of 15 amino acids. Looked up from germline, CDR1 is SGHRS and CDR2 is YFSETQ. The chain's CDR3 is CASSPGTSGTYEQYF. In nucleotides, the CDR3 is TGCGCCAGCAGCCCGGGAACTAGCGGTACCTACGAGCAGTACTTC.

The chain recombines TRBV5-1 with TRBJ2-7; 9 bases align to TRBD1. Germline V gene lookup returns CDR1 SGHRS and CDR2 YFSETQ. This CDR3 comprises 15 residues. With V trimmed by 0 bases and J by 5 bases, 6 bases remained unmatched. CDR3: CASSLVIQGAHEQYF. The CDR3 region has the DNA TGCGCCAGCAGCTTGGTCATACAGGGGGCCCACGAGCAGTACTTC.

This chain links TRBV11-2 with TRBJ2-1; D is possibly TRBD2 (6 bases). The CDR3 covers 16 residues. Germline V gene lookup returns CDR1 SGHAT and CDR2 FQNNGV. The V and J ends lost 0 bases and 4 bases respectively, with 13 bases between them. For the CDR3, the DNA is TGTGCCAGCAGCTTAGATGGTCGGGAGTGGTACAATGAGCAGTTCTTC. Protein: CASSLDGREWYNEQFF.

This clone was seen a few times. The chain recombines TRBV4-1 with TRBJ1-2, with 8 bases aligning to TRBD1. This CDR3 region has 15 residues. Germline lookup yields CDR1 MGHRA and CDR2 YSYEKL. With V trimmed by 6 bases and J by 4 bases, 10 bases remained unmatched. The CDR3 DNA reads as TGCGCCAGCAGTTATTCAGCAGGGGGCAGCTATGGCTACACCTTC. Its protein is CASSYSAGGSYGYTF.

The chain has TRBV5-6 and TRBJ1-4; D might be TRBD1 (5 bases). This CDR3 is 15 amino acids long. The germline V gene has CDR1 SGHDT and CDR2 YYEEEE. V lost 0 bases and J lost 8, with 14 bases in between. The CDR3 DNA sequence: TGTGCCAGCAGCTTGGCAGGGCAGTTGTACGAAAAACTGTTTTTT. Encoded protein: CASSLAGQLYEKLFF.

The chain employs TRBV7-2 and TRBJ2-3, with no clear D. The CDR3 has 16 residues. Germline V lookup: CDR1 SGHTA, CDR2 FQGNSA. With 3 bases removed from V and 2 bases from J, the gap between germline ends came to 15 bases. The CDR3 DNA is TGTGCCAGCAGCTTGCACGACCCTAGAACCACAGATACGCAGTATTTT. It is translated as CASSLHDPRTTDTQYF.

V gene TRBV6-1 combines with J gene TRBJ2-7; D perhaps matches TRBD1 (5 bases). Germline loops: CDR1 MNHNS, CDR2 SASEGT. This CDR3 has 15 residues. With 6 bases removed from V and 2 bases from J, the gap between germline ends came to 17 bases. CDR3 amino acids: CASSLESSGPYEQYF. CDR3 in DNA: TGTGCCAGCAGCCTCGAAAGTTCAGGGCCCTACGAGCAGTACTTC.

The gene calls are TRBV7-7 and TRBJ2-5; the D gene is possibly TRBD2 (6 bases). CDR3 length equals 15 residues. Germline V CDR1 and CDR2: SSHAT, FNYEAQ (reference sequence). V lost 0 bases to trimming and J lost 1 base, with 9 bases between them. The CDR3 DNA follows: TGTGCCAGCAGCTTAGCAATGGGGGGCCAAGAGACCCAGTACTTC. This gives the protein CASSLAMGGQETQYF.

This clone appeared a few times. The genes are TRBV13 and TRBJ2-7; the D is unclear. The CDR3 spans 13 residues. The V and J ends lost 1 base and 4 bases respectively, with 8 bases between them. The germline V gene encodes CDR1 PRHDT and CDR2 FYEKMQ (reference sequence). In DNA, the CDR3 is TGTGCCAGCAGCTTAGAACAATCTTACGAGCAGTACTTC. This codes for CASSLEQSYEQYF.